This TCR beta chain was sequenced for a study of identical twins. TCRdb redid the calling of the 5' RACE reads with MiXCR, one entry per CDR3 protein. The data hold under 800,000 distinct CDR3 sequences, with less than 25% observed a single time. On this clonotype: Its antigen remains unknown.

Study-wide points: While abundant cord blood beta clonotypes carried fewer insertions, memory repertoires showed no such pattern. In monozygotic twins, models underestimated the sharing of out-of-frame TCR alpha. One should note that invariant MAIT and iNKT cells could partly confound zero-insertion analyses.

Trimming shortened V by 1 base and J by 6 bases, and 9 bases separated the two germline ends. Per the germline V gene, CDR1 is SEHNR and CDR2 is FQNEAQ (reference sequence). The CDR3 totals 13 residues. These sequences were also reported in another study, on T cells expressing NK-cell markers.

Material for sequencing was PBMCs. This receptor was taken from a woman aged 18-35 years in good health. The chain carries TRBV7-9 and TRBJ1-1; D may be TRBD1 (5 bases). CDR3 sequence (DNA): TGTGCCAGCAGCTTAGAACCGGGGGCTGAAGCTTTCTTT. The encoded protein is CASSLEPGAEAFF.